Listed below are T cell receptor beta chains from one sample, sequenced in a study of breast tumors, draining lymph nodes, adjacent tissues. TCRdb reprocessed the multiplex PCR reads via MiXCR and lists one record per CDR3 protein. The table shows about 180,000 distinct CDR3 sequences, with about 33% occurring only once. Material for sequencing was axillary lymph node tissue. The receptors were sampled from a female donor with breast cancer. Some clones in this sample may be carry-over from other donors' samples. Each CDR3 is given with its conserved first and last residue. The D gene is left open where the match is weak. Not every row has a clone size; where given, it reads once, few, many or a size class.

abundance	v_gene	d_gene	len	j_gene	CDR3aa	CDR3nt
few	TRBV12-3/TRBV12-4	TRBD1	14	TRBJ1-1	CASSRTGGNTEAFF	TGTGCCAGCAGTCGGACAGGGGGAAACACTGAAGCTTTCTTT
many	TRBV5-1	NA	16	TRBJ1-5	CASSLEPVGSNQPQHF	TGCGCCAGCAGCTTGGAGCCGGTCGGTAGCAATCAGCCCCAGCATTTT
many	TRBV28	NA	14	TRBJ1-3	CASSLLQGRDTIYF	TGTGCCAGCAGTTTATTGCAGGGCCGCGACACCATATATTTT
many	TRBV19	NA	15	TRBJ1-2	CASNTPFVRSYGYTF	TGTGCCAGCAATACCCCGTTTGTCAGAAGCTATGGCTACACCTTC
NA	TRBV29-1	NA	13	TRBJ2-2	CSVATVNTGEPFF	TGCAGCGTTGCTACGGTGAACACCGGGGAGCCGTTTTTC
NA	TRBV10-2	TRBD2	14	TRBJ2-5	CASRVAGAVETQYF	TGCGCCAGCAGGGTAGCGGGGGCCGTGGAGACCCAGTACTTC
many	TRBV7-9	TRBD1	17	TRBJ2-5	CASSLGQRTGAGKTQYF	TGTGCCAGCAGCTTAGGACAACGGACAGGGGCAGGGAAGACCCAGTACTTC
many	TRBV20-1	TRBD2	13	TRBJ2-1	CSVGIAGRHEQFF	TGCAGTGTCGGTATAGCGGGAAGACATGAGCAGTTCTTC
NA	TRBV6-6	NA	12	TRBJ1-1	CASSYEGFEAFF	TGTGCCAGCAGTTACGAAGGGTTTGAAGCTTTCTTT
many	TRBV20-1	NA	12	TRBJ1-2	CSATLTDYGYTF	TGCAGTGCCACCCTGACAGATTATGGCTACACCTTC
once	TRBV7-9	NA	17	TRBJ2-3	CASSTQLWASSADTQYF	TGTGCCAGCAGTACACAATTGTGGGCTTCTAGCGCAGATACGCAGTATTTT
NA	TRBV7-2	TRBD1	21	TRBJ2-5	CASSSQPKPFMLDRDLETQYF	TGTGCCAGCAGCTCCCAGCCAAAGCCGTTCATGCTGGACAGGGACCTTGAGACCCAGTACTTC
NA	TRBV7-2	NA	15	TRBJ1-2	CASSLATGVGYGYTF	TGTGCCAGCAGCTTAGCTACGGGTGTTGGGTATGGCTACACCTTC
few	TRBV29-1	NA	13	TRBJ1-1	CSVEKGVSTEAFF	TGCAGCGTTGAAAAGGGGGTAAGCACTGAAGCTTTCTTT
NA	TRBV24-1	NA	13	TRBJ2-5	CAASKWGKGTQYF	TGTGCCGCCAGTAAGTGGGGAAAAGGGACCCAGTACTTC
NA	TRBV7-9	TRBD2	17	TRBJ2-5	CASSLPGLAGGPETQYF	TGTGCCAGCAGCTTACCCGGACTAGCGGGAGGGCCAGAGACCCAGTACTTC
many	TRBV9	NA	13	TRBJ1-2	CASSDGTIHGYTF	TGTGCCAGCAGCGACGGGACTATTCATGGCTACACCTTC
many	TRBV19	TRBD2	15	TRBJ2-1	CASSIGGTYYNEQFF	TGTGCCAGTAGTATCGGGGGGACTTACTACAATGAGCAGTTCTTC
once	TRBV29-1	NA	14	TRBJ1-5	CSVGQGVNHQPQHF	TGCAGCGTCGGGCAGGGAGTCAATCATCAGCCCCAGCATTTT
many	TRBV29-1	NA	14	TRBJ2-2	CSVGLGLNTGELFF	TGCAGCGTTGGCCTTGGACTAAACACCGGGGAGCTGTTTTTT
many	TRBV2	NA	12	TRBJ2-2	CATVLRSGELFF	TGTGCCACCGTTTTGCGGTCCGGGGAGCTGTTTTTT
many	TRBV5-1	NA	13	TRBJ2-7	CASSLVGTYEQYF	TGCGCCAGCAGCTTGGTCGGTACCTACGAGCAGTACTTC
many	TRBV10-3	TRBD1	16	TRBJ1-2	CAISEPPGGRLYGYTF	TGTGCCATCAGTGAGCCTCCAGGGGGCCGGCTCTATGGCTACACCTTC
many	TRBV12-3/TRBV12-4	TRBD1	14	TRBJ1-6	CASSLGQTSSPLHF	TGTGCCAGCAGTTTGGGACAGACTTCTTCACCCCTCCACTTT
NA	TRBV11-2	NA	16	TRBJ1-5	CASSLDLGGDNEPQHF	TGTGCCAGCAGCTTAGATCTTGGGGGTGACAATGAGCCCCAGCATTTT
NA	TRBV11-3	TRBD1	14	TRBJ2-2	CASSPGTGYRELFF	TGTGCCAGCAGCCCCGGGACAGGGTACCGGGAGCTGTTTTTT
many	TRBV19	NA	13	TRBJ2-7	CASSHRAFYEQYF	TGTGCCAGTAGTCACAGGGCCTTCTACGAGCAGTACTTC
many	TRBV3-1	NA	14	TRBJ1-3	CASSRVGSGNTIYF	TGTGCCAGCAGCCGGGTTGGTTCTGGAAACACCATATATTTT
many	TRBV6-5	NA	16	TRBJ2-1	CASSYRLGQPNNEQFF	TGTGCCAGCAGTTACCGCCTCGGACAGCCCAACAATGAGCAGTTCTTC
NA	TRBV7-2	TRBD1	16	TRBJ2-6	CASSRGQVSGANVLTF	TGTGCCAGCAGCAGAGGACAGGTCTCTGGGGCCAACGTCCTGACTTTC
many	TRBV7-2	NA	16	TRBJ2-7	CASSLGIGSRAYEQYF	TGTGCCAGCAGCTTAGGCATCGGCTCCCGGGCCTACGAGCAGTACTTC
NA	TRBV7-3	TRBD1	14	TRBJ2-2	CAGRSGGRTGELFF	TGTGCCGGCCGATCAGGGGGCCGGACCGGGGAGCTGTTTTTT
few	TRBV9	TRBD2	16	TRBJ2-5	CASSFGLAGEKETQYF	TGTGCCAGCAGCTTCGGACTAGCGGGGGAAAAGGAGACCCAGTACTTC
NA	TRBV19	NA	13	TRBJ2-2	CAGNIPPPGELFF	TGTGCCGGTAATATCCCCCCCCCCGGGGAGCTGTTTTTT
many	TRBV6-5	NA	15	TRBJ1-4	CASSYSVLANEKLFF	TGTGCCAGCAGTTATTCGGTGCTGGCTAATGAAAAACTGTTTTTT
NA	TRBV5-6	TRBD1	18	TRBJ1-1	CASSPAPHRGRSKTEAFF	TGTGCCAGCAGCCCAGCCCCTCACAGGGGGCGCAGCAAAACTGAAGCTTTCTTT
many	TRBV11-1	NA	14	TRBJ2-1	CASSLGLAANEQFF	TGTGCCAGCAGCTTGGGGCTAGCTGCGAATGAGCAGTTCTTC
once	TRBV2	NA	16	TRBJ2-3	CASSYPGARDTDTQYF	TGTGCCAGCTCCTACCCGGGGGCGAGAGACACAGATACGCAGTATTTT